This TCR beta chain was profiled in a study of blood T cell repertoires in COVID-19 (dated by TCRdb to the early 2020s). As for the study more broadly: Samples from collaborators originated in the United States, Italy and Spain and spanned both the acute and convalescent phases of COVID-19. A de-identified subject ID, COVID-19 status, age in years and sex were almost always included in the sample metadata. Where available, HLA class I and class II types were taken from metadata supplied by the sample provider and were not determined by assay-based typing. The dataset comprised deeply sampled blood TCRbeta repertoires from subjects exposed to, actively infected with, or recovered from COVID-19. Samples were obtained from the ongoing ImmuneRACE study (first 160 participants) and from 1,000 to 1,500 subjects provided by 6 global collaborators. The repertoires were made available in a free public database intended to serve as a resource for research on the immune response to SARS-CoV-2. The prospective study material was composed of cDNA or gDNA derived from T cells, B-cell-depleted T cells, or PBMCs.

TCRbeta CDR3 regions were amplified from genomic DNA using the immunoSEQ Assay, a bias-controlled multiplex PCR. Concerning the study's data processing: The number of nucleated cells in each sample was estimated by amplification of reference gene primers within the assay. Sequence reads were collapsed and filtered to measure the absolute abundance of every unique TCRbeta CDR3 rearrangement. For each sample, productive Simpson clonality was calculated as the square root of Simpson's diversity index over productive rearrangements. Here the immuneACCESS table is served through TCRdb, limited to in-frame sequences with V and J called. Missing clones are a known gap in these copies; in checked studies unresolved V genes cover under half, and the rest lacks a known reason. Clone size and the V and J calls come from that table; the DNA yielded D and trimming. For this sample there are tens of thousands of clones; about 89% appear just once. The top ten clonotypes cover around 2.9% of the sample.

What the research found in general, with its limitations: The amount of clinical and demographic metadata varied by source and participant and was provided uncurated.

At one collaborating source in Seattle, patients were enrolled during active infection and were followed longitudinally through the course of disease. The collaborating institutions used their own protocols to collect whole blood in K2EDTA tubes. Collaborator samples were shipped for TCRbeta analysis as frozen whole blood, isolated PBMCs, or DNA extracted from either sample type. From a lookup of the germline V gene, CDR1 and CDR2 are MNHNS and SASEGT. The cysteine opens and the phenylalanine closes a CDR3 of 14 amino acids. The sequence is cut down to CDR3 DNA, 42 bases in frame from base 1. The junction shows trimming of 3 bases on V and 5 bases on J, plus 8 bases between the germline ends. Comments on this clone: It has no known antigen specificity. Base quality data are lacking; no much larger clone is found one base away.

The receptor was derived from a man over 45 with COVID-19, enrolled during active disease. Sequencing was carried out using peripheral blood. Recombination linked TRBV6-1 to TRBJ2-6; no D gene is confidently identified. The sequence in DNA is TGTGCCAGCAGTGATACTCTCTGGGCCAACGTCCTGACTTTC. Translation gives CASSDTLWANVLTF.